The 22 T cell receptor beta chains reported below all come from one sample, sequenced in a study of T-cell reconstitution after alpha-beta-depleted transplantation in children (dated by TCRdb to the mid-2010s). The treatment or condition label corresponds to: allogeneic hematopoietic cell transplantation with graft depleted of TCRalphabeta T cells and CD19 B cells. Library construction relied on PCR. Sequencer: Illumina HiSeq 2500. TCR library preparation used molecular barcoding, with unique molecular identifiers applied to normalize quantification of the TCRbeta repertoire. TCRdb passed the public sequencing reads through fastp at Q25 and MiXCR, retaining productive beta sequences. For every CDR3 protein sequence, its rows merge into one entry that carries the most common genes and DNA. Here the sample has about 170,000 distinct CDR3 sequences; around 10% occur a single time. The ten biggest clones cover roughly an eighth of the sample.

The specimen comprised PBMCs, sampled before TCRalphabeta/CD19-depleted stem cell transplant. These TCRs come from a boy aged 2 to 10 with acute myeloid leukemia, due to receive a stem cell transplant.

This clonotype was seen many times. The rearrangement links TRBV28 to TRBJ2-1; D is undetermined. The CDR3 runs 15 residues. Trimming removed 6 bases from V and 0 bases from J, with 12 bases in between. From germline, CDR1 is MDHEN and CDR2 SYDVKM. This CDR3 is CASSPPSDSYNEQFF. The CDR3 nucleotides are TGTGCCAGCAGCCCCCCGTCCGACTCCTACAATGAGCAGTTCTTC. The complete variable domain, with remaining parts taken from reference TRBV28 and TRBJ2-1, reads DVKVTQSSRYLVKRTGEKVFLECVQDMDHENMFWYRQDPGLGLRLIYFSYDVKMKEKGDIPEGYSVSREKKERFSLILESASTNQTSMYLCASSPPSDSYNEQFFGPGTRLTVL.

This clonotype was detected ten times or more. The chain joins TRBV27 to TRBJ2-1, with D possibly TRBD1 on 6 matching bases. CDR1 MNHEY and CDR2 SMNVEV come from the germline V gene (reference sequence). The V end lost 3 bases, the J end lost 2 bases, and 11 bases lay between the germline ends. The CDR3 has 15 amino acids. As DNA, the CDR3 is TGTGCCAGCAGTTTTCGACAGGCTACCTACAATGAGCAGTTCTTC. Its translation is CASSFRQATYNEQFF.

This clonotype was seen a few times. V and J are TRBV18 and TRBJ2-7; the D is unclear. V gave up 0 bases and J gave up 0 bases, with 9 bases separating them. The germline V gene encodes CDR1 KGHSH and CDR2 LQKENI. This CDR3 has 15 residues. This CDR3 is CASSPPITTSYEQYF. The DNA for the CDR3 is TGTGCCAGCTCACCACCTATCACAACCTCCTACGAGCAGTACTTC. Together with reference TRBV18 and TRBJ2-7, the CDR3 gives the full variable domain: NAGVMQNPRHLVRRRGQEARLRCSPMKGHSHVYWYRQLPEEGLKFMVYLQKENIIDESGMPKERFSAEFPKEGPSILRIQQVVRGDSAAYFCASSPPITTSYEQYFGPGTRLTVT.

This clonotype was recorded at least ten times. The chain recombines TRBV5-1 with TRBJ2-7, with D possibly matching TRBD2 (5 bases). CDR3 length equals 15 residues. CDR1 is SGHRS and CDR2 is YFSETQ in the germline V gene. V lost 3 bases and J 0 bases, leaving 13 bases between the germline ends. In nucleotides, the CDR3 is TGCGCCAGCAGCTCGGGGTCCTCTAGCTCCTACGAGCAGTACGTC. Its translation: CASSSGSSSSYEQYV.

This clonotype was recorded many times. The V and J genes are TRBV29-1 and TRBJ2-5, with 8 bases matching TRBD1. The CDR3 is 13 amino acids. Germline V gene sequence: CDR1 SQVTM, CDR2 ANQGSEA. V shed 6 bases and J 5 bases; nucleotides not matched to a gene: 8. The CDR3 nucleotides are TGCAGCGTGGTCAGGGGGCATTCGGAGACCCAGTACTTC. Amino acid sequence: CSVVRGHSETQYF.

This chain links TRBV5-4 with TRBJ2-1; 11 nucleotides match TRBD2. The CDR3 sequence is 16 residues long. In germline, CDR1 is SGHNT, CDR2 YYREEE (reference sequence). V was clipped by 0 bases and J by 7 bases; unmatched bases: 6. In DNA, the CDR3 is TGTGCCAGCAGCTTGGCGGTAGCGGGGGGGCAGAATGAGCAGTTCTTC. Protein product: CASSLAVAGGQNEQFF.

This clonotype has ten or more counts. This rearrangement joins TRBV7-2 to TRBJ1-1; no clear D. Germline values: CDR1 SGHTA, CDR2 FQGNSA. V dropped 4 bases and J dropped 6 bases, with 6 bases sitting between them. The length of the CDR3 is 11 residues. CDR3 in DNA: TGTGCCAGCAGCTCAGAACCTGAAGCTTTCTTT. Its translation: CASSSEPEAFF.

This clonotype was detected many times. CDR3: CASSLAGGSLSEQYF. CDR3 sequence (DNA): TGCGCCAGCAGCTTGGCTGGCGGGAGTCTTTCCGAGCAGTACTTC. The gene calls are TRBV5-1 and TRBJ2-7; 7 nucleotides agree with TRBD2. Germline V gene sequence: CDR1 SGHRS, CDR2 YFSETQ. The V segment lost 0 bases and the J segment 6 bases; nucleotides outside the gene matches: 9. This CDR3 spans 15 amino acids.

This clonotype was counted many times. This sequence joins TRBV6-5 and TRBJ1-4; D is perhaps TRBD1 (6 bases). The CDR3 is 14 amino acids. Trimming removed 0 bases from V and 7 bases from J, with 9 bases in between. Germline V CDR1 and CDR2: MNHEY, SVGAGI. The CDR3 protein is CASSYSWGAEKLFF. The CDR3 bases are TGTGCCAGCAGTTACTCATGGGGGGCTGAAAAACTGTTTTTT.

The chain employs TRBV5-1 and TRBJ1-4; D not certain. The V end was cut by 4 bases, the J end by 8 bases, with 15 bases between. CDR3 length: 14 amino acids. Germline assignment: CDR1 SGHRS and CDR2 YFSETQ. The CDR3 nucleotides read TGCGCCAGCAGCCCAGGCGGGTATGACGAAAAACTGTTTTTT. Translated: CASSPGGYDEKLFF.

This clonotype was detected ten times or more. This chain uses TRBV7-2 with TRBJ1-6, with D perhaps matching TRBD1 (6 bases). The CDR3 contains 13 residues. The germline V and J ends were trimmed by 8 bases and 8 bases, with 13 bases remaining between them. CDR1 SGHTA and CDR2 FQGNSA come from the germline V gene. The CDR3 DNA follows: TGTGCCAGCGAACAGGGTACCCATTCACCCCTCCACTTT. Its translation: CASEQGTHSPLHF.

This clonotype was found many times. The rearrangement links TRBV20-1 to TRBJ2-7; D possibly corresponds to TRBD1 (5 bases). V was shortened by 1 base and J by 11 bases, with 21 bases between the two germline ends. The CDR3 has 14 residues. Germline CDR1 DFQATT, CDR2 SNEGSKA (reference sequence). CDR3 DNA: TGCAGTGCTAGAGTGGTCCCGGATAGGGGCGCGGAGTACGTC. Translated, it gives CSARVVPDRGAEYV.

This chain joins TRBV20-1 and TRBJ1-4; 9 bases are shared with TRBD1. The CDR3 has 18 residues. Germline lookup yields CDR1 DFQATT and CDR2 SNEGSKA (reference sequence). Trimming took 7 bases from V and 2 from J; bases not matched to a gene: 17. CDR3 amino acids: CSVSPQGAGYLTNEKLFF. The CDR3 nucleotides are TGCAGTGTTTCACCACAGGGGGCAGGCTATTTGACTAATGAAAAACTGTTTTTT.

This clonotype was detected many times. The chain recombines TRBV5-1 with TRBJ2-4; D is unresolved. Germline values: CDR1 SGHRS, CDR2 YFSETQ. V lost 4 bases, J lost 0 bases, and 11 bases lay in between. This CDR3 has 15 amino acids. The CDR3 nucleotides read TGCGCCAGCAGCCGCTATCGTCTAGCCAAAAACATTCAGTACTTC. Its translation: CASSRYRLAKNIQYF.

This clonotype was recorded many times. The chain links TRBV5-1 to TRBJ1-1; possible D gene TRBD1, 5 bases. Germline V gene lookup returns CDR1 SGHRS and CDR2 YFSETQ. V shed 0 bases and J shed 2 bases, with 14 bases lying between them. The CDR3 is 16 residues long. The CDR3 bases are TGCGCCAGCAGCTTGGCTAAAACAGGACCAAACACTGAAGCTTTCTTT. Its translation is CASSLAKTGPNTEAFF. The full variable domain, rest sourced from reference TRBV5-1 and TRBJ1-1, is KAGVTQTPRYLIKTRGQQVTLSCSPISGHRSVSWYQQTPGQGLQFLFEYFSETQRNKGNFPGRFSGRQFSNSRSEMNVSTLELGDSALYLCASSLAKTGPNTEAFFGQGTRLTVV.

V usage is TRBV7-8 and J usage is TRBJ2-7; TRBD1 or TRBD2 may be the D gene (6 bases each). The CDR3 is made up of 12 amino acids. The V and J ends lost 0 bases and 11 bases respectively, with 11 bases between them. Per germline, CDR1 SGHVS and CDR2 FQNEAQ. The CDR3 loop is CASSLASGAKYF. The DNA for the CDR3 is TGTGCCAGCAGCTTAGCATCGGGGGCCAAGTACTTC. Full variable domain (remainder filled in from reference TRBV7-8 and TRBJ2-7): GAGVSQSPRYKVAKRGQDVALRCDPISGHVSLFWYQQALGQGPEFLTYFQNEAQLDKSGLPSDRFFAERPEGSVSTLKIQRTQQEDSAVYLCASSLASGAKYFGPGTRLTVT.

In its sample, this clonotype was seen many times. The chain joins TRBV20-1 to TRBJ2-3, with D tentatively TRBD1 or TRBD2 (7 bases each). Trimming removed 8 bases at V and 0 bases at J, with 21 bases between. The length of the CDR3 is 16 residues. The germline gives CDR1 DFQATT, CDR2 SNEGSKA (reference sequence). CDR3 residues: CSTSGGALSSTDTQYF. In DNA form, the CDR3 reads TGCAGTACCTCAGGGGGGGCCTTAAGTAGCACAGATACGCAGTATTTT.

This clonotype was seen at least ten times. The CDR3 spells CASSRDLPGGFF. The DNA of the CDR3 is TGTGCCAGCAGCCGGGACCTTCCGGGAGGTTTCTTT. The rearrangement uses TRBV5-5 and TRBJ1-1; TRBD1 might be the D (5 bases). Deletions cut 4 bases from V and 13 bases from J, with 17 bases between. Germline-derived CDR1 and CDR2 are SGHKS and YYEKEE (reference sequence). The CDR3 has 12 residues.

This clonotype was observed a handful of times. This rearrangement joins TRBV6-1 to TRBJ1-5; no reliable D call. Germline CDR1 reads MNHNS; CDR2 reads SASEGT. The CDR3 runs 13 residues. V was clipped by 2 bases and J by 6 bases, with 8 bases between them. The CDR3 loop reads CASSELTGQPQHF. The CDR3 nucleotides read TGTGCCAGCAGTGAACTCACCGGTCAGCCCCAGCATTTT.

In its sample, this clonotype was seen many times. The genes are TRBV5-1 and TRBJ2-3, with unresolved D. CDR1 and CDR2 from the germline V gene are SGHRS and YFSETQ. The CDR3 loop spans 16 amino acids. The ends were cut back, 0 bases at V and 1 base at J, with 12 bases in the middle. CDR3 amino acids: CASSLARTPGTDTQYF. The CDR3 DNA reads as TGCGCCAGCAGCTTGGCACGGACCCCAGGCACAGATACGCAGTATTTT.

This clonotype was seen many times. This sequence joins TRBV12-3 or TRBV12-4 and TRBJ1-5, with 7 bases lining up with TRBD1. The J segment lost 0 bases and the V segment lost 9 bases, leaving 5 bases of the junction unmatched. The CDR3 contains 14 residues. In DNA, the CDR3 is TGTGCCAGTAGGGGGCCAATTAGCAATCAGCCCCAGCATTTT. This translates into CASRGPISNQPQHF.

This clonotype was detected ten times or more. The rearrangement links TRBV4-1 to TRBJ2-3; 7 nucleotides agree with TRBD2. V shed 4 bases and J 4 bases; nucleotides not matched to a gene: 11. The CDR3 is 16 residues long. The germline CDR1 and CDR2 sequences are MGHRA and YSYEKL. In nucleotides, the CDR3 is TGCGCCAGCAGCCCCGGAGGACTAGGGGTGTCAGATACGCAGTATTTT. As protein: CASSPGGLGVSDTQYF.